This T cell receptor (beta chain) came from a study of T cell changes during pregnancy in multiple sclerosis. Clones were read by immunoSEQ multiplex PCR, and TCRdb kept only the in-frame ones, dropping some. The sample contains tens of thousands of clones, approximately 93% of which appear only once. The CDR3 consists of 13 residues. CDR1 MNHNS and CDR2 SASEGT come from the germline V gene. Deletions cut 6 bases from V and 7 bases from J, with 15 bases between. The rearrangement joins TRBV6-1 to TRBJ1-1; D remains unclear. The source of this sequence is a female donor with multiple sclerosis, enrolled in a pregnancy study. Sequencing was performed on CD8+ T cells from peripheral blood mononuclear cells, taken in the second trimester of pregnancy. The CDR3 DNA follows: TGTGCCAGCAGCCCCCCGGGTAGTCTTGAAGCTTTCTTT. Protein: CASSPPGSLEAFF.